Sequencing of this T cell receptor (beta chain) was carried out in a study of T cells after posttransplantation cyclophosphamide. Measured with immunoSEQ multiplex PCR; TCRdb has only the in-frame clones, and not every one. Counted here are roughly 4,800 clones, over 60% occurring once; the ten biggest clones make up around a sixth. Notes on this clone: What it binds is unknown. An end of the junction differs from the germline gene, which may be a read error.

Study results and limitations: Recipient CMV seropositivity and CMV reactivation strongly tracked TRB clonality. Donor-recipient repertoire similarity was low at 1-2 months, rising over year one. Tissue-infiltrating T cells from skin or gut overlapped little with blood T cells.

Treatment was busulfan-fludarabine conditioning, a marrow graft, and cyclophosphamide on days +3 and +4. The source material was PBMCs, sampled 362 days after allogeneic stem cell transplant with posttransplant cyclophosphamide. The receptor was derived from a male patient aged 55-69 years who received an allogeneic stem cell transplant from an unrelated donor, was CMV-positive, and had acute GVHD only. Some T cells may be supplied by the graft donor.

This CDR3 reads CVSSLGSTGDYQPQHF. The CDR3 DNA reads as TGTGTCAGCAGCTTGGGTTCGACAGGGGACTATCAGCCCCAGCATTTT. The chain employs TRBV7-9 and TRBJ1-5, with TRBD1 identical over 8 bases. The germline CDR1 and CDR2 sequences are SEHNR and FQNEAQ (reference sequence). The CDR3 is 16 amino acids.